Presented here are 14 T cell receptor beta chains from one specimen sequenced in a study of CD8 T cells in ankylosing spondylitis. MiXCR, run by TCRdb on the 5' RACE reads, gives a single entry per CDR3 protein. The sample contains under 450,000 distinct CDR3 sequences, roughly 22% of which appear only once. The sequencing sample was made of blood, either unsorted or a sorted T cell fraction (not recorded which). Receptor source: a male donor with ankylosing spondylitis or in good health (not recorded which).

This clonotype was picked up a small number of times. J is TRBJ1-5 and V is TRBV28; D gene unclear. Germline loops: CDR1 MDHEN, CDR2 SYDVKM. V was clipped by 6 bases and J by 11 bases, with 17 bases between them. This CDR3 contains 13 residues. CDR3 nucleotides: TGTGCCAGCAGCCCCTTCCTCAGCCTGGCCCAGCATTTT. Protein product: CASSPFLSLAQHF.

The gene calls are TRBV4-2 and TRBJ2-1; D not resolved. In germline, CDR1 is LGHNA, CDR2 YNFKEQ. CDR3 length equals 14 residues. Trimming took 0 bases from V and 9 from J, leaving 12 bases between them. The CDR3: CASSQEVPAAEQFF. Written as DNA, the CDR3 is TGTGCCAGCAGCCAAGAGGTCCCGGCGGCTGAGCAGTTCTTC.

The CDR3: CATSDLAGGRREQFF. CDR3 sequence (DNA): TGTGCCACCAGTGATCTAGCGGGGGGGCGTCGTGAGCAGTTCTTC. The rearrangement joins TRBV24-1 to TRBJ2-1; 12 bases are shared with TRBD2. Trimming took 3 bases from V and 9 from J; bases not matched to a gene: 5. The CDR3 runs to 15 residues. CDR1 and CDR2 (germline): KGHDR, SFDVKD.

This sequence joins TRBV11-2 and TRBJ2-5; TRBD1 matches at 10 bases. Germline-derived CDR1 and CDR2 are SGHAT and FQNNGV. CDR3 length equals 17 residues. The V segment lost 1 base and the J segment 5 bases; nucleotides outside the gene matches: 10. Here the CDR3 reads CASSLGFGTGEGETQYF. In DNA, the CDR3 is TGTGCCAGCAGCTTAGGCTTCGGGACAGGGGAAGGGGAGACCCAGTACTTC.

This clonotype has more than one count but fewer than ten. The chain links TRBV20-1 to TRBJ2-3, with no clear D. Germline V gene sequence: CDR1 DFQATT, CDR2 SNEGSKA (reference sequence). There are 14 residues in the CDR3. The V and J ends lost 1 base and 0 bases respectively, with 8 bases between them. The CDR3 nucleotides are TGCAGTGCTAGAGTCTATAGTAGCACAGATACGCAGTATTTT. Translating gives CSARVYSSTDTQYF.

This clonotype appeared a few times. The genes are TRBV4-1 and TRBJ2-5; 9 positions match TRBD1. The V and J ends lost 0 bases and 4 bases, in that order; junction bases with no gene match: 6. Per germline, CDR1 MGHRA and CDR2 YSYEKL. The CDR3 spans 16 residues. The CDR3 nucleotides read TGCGCCAGCAGCCAAGATTGGGGACAGGGAGGAGAGACCCAGTACTTC. It codes for CASSQDWGQGGETQYF.

This clonotype showed up just a few times. This chain links TRBV10-2 with TRBJ2-5, with 9 bases matching TRBD2. Germline assignment: CDR1 WSHSY and CDR2 SAAADI. The V and J ends lost 2 bases and 5 bases, in that order; junction bases with no gene match: 9. The CDR3 has 16 residues. The CDR3 loop reads CASSELGGGAWETQYF. The CDR3 region has the DNA TGCGCCAGCAGTGAGCTTGGCGGGGGGGCGTGGGAGACCCAGTACTTC.

V usage is TRBV28 and J usage is TRBJ2-3, with D perhaps matching TRBD2 (5 bases). V lost 6 bases to trimming and J lost 4 bases, with 20 bases between them. Germline CDR1 reads MDHEN; CDR2 reads SYDVKM. This CDR3 is 16 amino acids long. The CDR3 loop reads CASRPAGESNADTQYF. DNA for the CDR3: TGTGCCAGCAGACCCGCCGGGGAGAGTAACGCAGATACGCAGTATTTT.

This clonotype was recorded a few times. V gene TRBV7-9 combines with J gene TRBJ2-3; possible D gene TRBD2, 5 bases. The V end lost 3 bases, the J end lost 6 bases, and 10 bases lay between the germline ends. Looked up from germline, CDR1 is SEHNR and CDR2 is FQNEAQ (reference sequence). This CDR3 has 13 residues. CDR3 coding DNA: TGTGCCAGCAGCTTGGGAGCCAGCGATACGCAGTATTTT. Residues: CASSLGASDTQYF.

On this clonotype: At one end, the junction sequence differs from germline, possibly due to a read error. The rearrangement uses TRBV28 and TRBJ2-6; TRBD1 might be the D (5 bases). In germline, CDR1 is MDHEN, CDR2 SYDVKM. This CDR3 is built from 17 residues. The CDR3 sequence is CASSLDLLPPGANVLSF. CDR3 nucleotide sequence: TGTGCCAGCAGTTTAGATCTTCTGCCCCCTGGGGCCAACGTCCTGTCTTTC. The full variable domain, rest sourced from reference TRBV28 and TRBJ2-6, is DVKVTQSSRYLVKRTGEKVFLECVQDMDHENMFWYRQDPGLGLRLIYFSYDVKMKEKGDIPEGYSVSREKKERFSLILESASTNQTSMYLCASSLDLLPPGANVLSFGAGSRLTVL.

This rearrangement joins TRBV20-1 to TRBJ2-1, with 8 bases fitting TRBD1. Per the germline V gene, CDR1 is DFQATT and CDR2 is SNEGSKA (reference sequence). V lost 6 bases and J lost 1; bases outside the gene matches: 8. CDR3 length equals 15 residues. For the CDR3, the DNA is TGCAGTGCAAAAGACCAGGGGGCATCCTACAATGAGCAGTTCTTC. This gives the protein CSAKDQGASYNEQFF.

This clonotype was recorded a few times. The V call is TRBV10-2, the J call TRBJ2-7; TRBD2 matches 13 bases. V was clipped by 8 bases and J by 0 bases; unmatched bases: 7. The V gene's germline CDR1 is WSHSY and CDR2 SAAADI. The CDR3 runs 16 residues. The CDR3 nucleotides read TGCGCCAGCCGGATAACTAGCGGGGGGGACTCCTACGAGCAGTACTTC. Translated: CASRITSGGDSYEQYF.

Only a few counts were recorded for this clonotype. The V gene is TRBV7-6, the J gene TRBJ2-1; D assignment may be TRBD1 or TRBD2 (5 bases each). CDR1 is SGHVS and CDR2 is FNYEAQ in the germline V gene. This CDR3 has 15 residues. V was shortened by 5 bases and J by 2 bases, with 13 bases between the two germline ends. CDR3 sequence: CASSPGTVTYNEQFF. CDR3 coding DNA: TGTGCCAGCAGCCCCGGGACCGTCACCTACAATGAGCAGTTCTTC. Filled out from reference TRBV7-6 and TRBJ2-1, the complete variable domain reads GAGVSQSPRYKVTKRGQDVALRCDPISGHVSLYWYRQALGQGPEFLTYFNYEAQQDKSGLPNDRFSAERPEGSISTLTIQRTEQRDSAMYRCASSPGTVTYNEQFFGPGTRLTVL.

The chain combines TRBV6-1 with TRBJ2-2; 7 bases are shared with TRBD2. Germline assignment: CDR1 MNHNS and CDR2 SASEGT. J lost 7 bases, V lost 8 bases, and 10 bases had no gene match. The CDR3 has 14 residues. The CDR3 DNA sequence: TGTGCCAGCCTCAGTCGGGGGGAGCTCGGGGAGCTGTTTTTT. It translates to CASLSRGELGELFF.